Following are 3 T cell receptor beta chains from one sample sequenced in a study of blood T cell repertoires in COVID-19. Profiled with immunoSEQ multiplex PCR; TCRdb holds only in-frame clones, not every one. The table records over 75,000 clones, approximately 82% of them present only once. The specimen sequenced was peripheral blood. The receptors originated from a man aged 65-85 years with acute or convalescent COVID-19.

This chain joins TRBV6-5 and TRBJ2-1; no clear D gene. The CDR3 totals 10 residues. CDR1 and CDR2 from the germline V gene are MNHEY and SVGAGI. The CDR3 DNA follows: TGTGCTCTTGCTGTACTCCAGCAGTTCTTC. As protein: CALAVLQQFF.

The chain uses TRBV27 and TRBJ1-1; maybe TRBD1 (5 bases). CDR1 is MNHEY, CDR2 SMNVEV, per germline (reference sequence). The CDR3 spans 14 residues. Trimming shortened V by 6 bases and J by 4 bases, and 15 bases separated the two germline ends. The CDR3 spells CASSWGGQSTEAFF. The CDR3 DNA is TGTGCCAGCAGCTGGGGCGGACAAAGCACTGAAGCTTTCTTT.

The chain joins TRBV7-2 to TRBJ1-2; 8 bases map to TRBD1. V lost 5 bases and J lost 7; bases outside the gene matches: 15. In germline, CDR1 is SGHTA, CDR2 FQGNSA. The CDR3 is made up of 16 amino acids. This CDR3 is CASSALSGTGSGGYTF. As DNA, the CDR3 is TGTGCCAGCAGCGCTCTCTCCGGGACAGGTTCCGGTGGCTACACCTTC.